This entry lists 2 T cell receptor beta chains sequenced from one sample in a study of cytomegalovirus exposure and HLA in healthy donors. A multiplex PCR was run with 60 Vbeta primers and 13 Jbeta primers. Assay: immunoSEQ multiplex PCR; the TCRdb copy retains only in-frame clones and omits some. The sample records nearly 200,000 clones, roughly four fifths being singletons. Sequencing used PBMCs. The receptors shown here come from a woman between 45 and 60 years old in good health and CMV-seropositive.

The rearrangement uses TRBV9 and TRBJ2-5; possible D gene TRBD2, 6 bases. Trimming took off 4 bases at V and 5 bases at J, with 24 bases between the two ends. CDR1 and CDR2 from the germline V gene are SGDLS and YYNGEE. The CDR3 consists of 17 residues. The CDR3 protein is CASSSYRLETFGETQYF. CDR3 DNA sequence: TGTGCCAGCAGCTCCTACAGACTAGAGACCTTTGGGGAGACCCAGTACTTC.

V and J are TRBV5-1 and TRBJ2-1; 7 nucleotides agree with TRBD1. In germline, CDR1 is SGHRS, CDR2 YFSETQ. This CDR3 comprises 15 residues. The V segment lost 3 bases and the J segment 0 bases; nucleotides outside the gene matches: 3. CDR3 sequence (DNA): TGCGCCAGCAGCTGGACAGGCACCTCCTACAATGAGCAGTTCTTC. It translates to CASSWTGTSYNEQFF.